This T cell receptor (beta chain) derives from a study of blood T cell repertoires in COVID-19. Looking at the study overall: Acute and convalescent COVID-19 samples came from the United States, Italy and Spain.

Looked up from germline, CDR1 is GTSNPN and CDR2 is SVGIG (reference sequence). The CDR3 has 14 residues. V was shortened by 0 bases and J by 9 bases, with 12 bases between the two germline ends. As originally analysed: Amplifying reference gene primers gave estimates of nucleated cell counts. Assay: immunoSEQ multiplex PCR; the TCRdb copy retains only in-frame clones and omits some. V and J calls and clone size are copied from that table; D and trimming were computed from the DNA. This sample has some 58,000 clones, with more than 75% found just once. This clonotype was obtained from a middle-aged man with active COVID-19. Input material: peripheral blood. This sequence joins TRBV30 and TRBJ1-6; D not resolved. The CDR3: CAWSVSGSGSPLHF. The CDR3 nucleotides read TGTGCCTGGAGTGTTTCGGGGAGCGGTTCACCCCTCCACTTT.